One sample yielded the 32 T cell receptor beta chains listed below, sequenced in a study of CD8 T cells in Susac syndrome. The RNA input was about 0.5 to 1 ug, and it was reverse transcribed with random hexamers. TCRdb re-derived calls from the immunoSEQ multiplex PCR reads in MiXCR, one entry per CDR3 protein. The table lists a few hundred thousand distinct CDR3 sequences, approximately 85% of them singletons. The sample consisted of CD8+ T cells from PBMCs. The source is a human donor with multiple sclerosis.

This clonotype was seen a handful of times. In DNA form, the CDR3 reads TGTGCCAGTCGGCAGGGGGGGAACACTGAAGCTTTCTTT. This codes for CASRQGGNTEAFF. The V gene is TRBV27, the J gene TRBJ1-1, with 7 bases aligning to TRBD1. The CDR3 loop spans 13 amino acids. The germline V gene has CDR1 MNHEY and CDR2 SMNVEV (reference sequence). The junction had 5 bases not matched to a gene; V was cut back by 9 bases and J by 1 base.

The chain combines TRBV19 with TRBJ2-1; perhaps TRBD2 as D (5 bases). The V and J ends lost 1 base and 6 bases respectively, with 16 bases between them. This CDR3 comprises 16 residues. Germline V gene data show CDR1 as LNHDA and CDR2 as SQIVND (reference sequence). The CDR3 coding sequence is TGTGCCAGTAGTATAGCCCCGGGGAGCCTTCCCAATGAGCAGTTCTTC. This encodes CASSIAPGSLPNEQFF.

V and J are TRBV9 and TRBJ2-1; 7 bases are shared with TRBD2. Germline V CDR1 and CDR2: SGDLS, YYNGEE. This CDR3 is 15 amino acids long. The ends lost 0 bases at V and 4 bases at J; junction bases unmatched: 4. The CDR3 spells CASSVAASGYNEQFF. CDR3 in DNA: TGTGCCAGCAGCGTAGCGGCTAGCGGATACAATGAGCAGTTCTTC.

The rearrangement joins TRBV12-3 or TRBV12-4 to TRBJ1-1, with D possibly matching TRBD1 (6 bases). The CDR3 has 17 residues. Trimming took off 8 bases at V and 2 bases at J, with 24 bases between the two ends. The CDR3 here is CASRNSGGAYPNTEAFF. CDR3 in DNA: TGTGCCAGCCGAAACTCGGGGGGCGCTTACCCCAACACTGAAGCTTTCTTT.

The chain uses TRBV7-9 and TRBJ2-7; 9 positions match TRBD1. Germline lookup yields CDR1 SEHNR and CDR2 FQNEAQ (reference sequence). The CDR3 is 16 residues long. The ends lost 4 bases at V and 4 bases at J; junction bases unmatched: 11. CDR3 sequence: CASSSFRTGVGYEQYF. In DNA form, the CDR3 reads TGTGCCAGCAGCTCCTTCAGGACAGGGGTAGGTTACGAGCAGTACTTC.

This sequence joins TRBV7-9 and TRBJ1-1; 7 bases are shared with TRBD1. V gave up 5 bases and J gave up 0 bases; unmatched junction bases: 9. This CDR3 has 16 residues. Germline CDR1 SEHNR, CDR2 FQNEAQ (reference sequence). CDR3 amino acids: CASSPTGEWLNTEAFF. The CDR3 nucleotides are TGTGCCAGCAGCCCTACAGGGGAGTGGCTGAACACTGAAGCTTTCTTT.

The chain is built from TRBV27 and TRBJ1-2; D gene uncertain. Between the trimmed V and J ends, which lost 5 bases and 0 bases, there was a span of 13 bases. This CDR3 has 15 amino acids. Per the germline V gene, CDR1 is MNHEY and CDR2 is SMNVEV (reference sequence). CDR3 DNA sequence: TGTGCCAGCAGTAGAATGGAGTCGGCTAACTATGGCTACACCTTC. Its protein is CASSRMESANYGYTF.

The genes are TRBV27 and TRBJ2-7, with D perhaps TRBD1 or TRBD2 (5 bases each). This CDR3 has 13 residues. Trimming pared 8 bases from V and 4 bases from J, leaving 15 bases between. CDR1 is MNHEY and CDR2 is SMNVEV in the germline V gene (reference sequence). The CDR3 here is CASAAGRLYEQYF. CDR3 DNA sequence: TGTGCCAGCGCAGCAGGGAGATTATACGAGCAGTACTTC.

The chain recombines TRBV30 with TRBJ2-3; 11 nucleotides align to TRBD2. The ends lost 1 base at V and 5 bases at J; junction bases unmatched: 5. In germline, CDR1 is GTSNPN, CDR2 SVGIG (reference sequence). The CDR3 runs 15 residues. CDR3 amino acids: CAWSELAGVGDTQYF. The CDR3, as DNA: TGTGCCTGGAGTGAACTAGCGGGAGTGGGAGATACGCAGTATTTT.

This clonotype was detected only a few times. The chain's CDR3 is CSVERQGTEAFF. The DNA of the CDR3 is TGCAGCGTTGAGAGACAGGGCACTGAAGCTTTCTTT. V and J are TRBV29-1 and TRBJ1-1; 7 nucleotides line up with TRBD1. CDR3 size: 12 residues. The germline CDR1 and CDR2 sequences are SQVTM and ANQGSEA. Trimming cost V 3 bases and J 4 bases; bases outside gene matches: 2.

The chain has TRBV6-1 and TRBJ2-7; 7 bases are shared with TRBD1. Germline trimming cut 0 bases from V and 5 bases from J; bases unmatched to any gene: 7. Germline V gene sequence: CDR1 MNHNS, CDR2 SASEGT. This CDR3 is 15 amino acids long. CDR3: CASSEALQGTDEQYF. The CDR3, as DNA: TGTGCCAGCAGTGAAGCGTTACAGGGGACCGACGAGCAGTACTTC.

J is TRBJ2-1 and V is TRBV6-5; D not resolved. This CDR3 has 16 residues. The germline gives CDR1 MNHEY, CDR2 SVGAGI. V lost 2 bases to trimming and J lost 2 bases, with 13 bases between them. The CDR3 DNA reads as TGTGCCAGCAGTTACGCCGGGCCTAGTGCCTACAATGAGCAGTTCTTC. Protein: CASSYAGPSAYNEQFF.

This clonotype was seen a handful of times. The CDR3 loop reads CASSGGEAFF. In nucleotides, the CDR3 is TGTGCCAGCTCGGGAGGGGAAGCTTTCTTT. The rearrangement uses TRBV19 and TRBJ1-1, with D hard to call. The CDR3 is made up of 10 amino acids. CDR1 and CDR2 (germline): LNHDA, SQIVND (reference sequence). Trimming removed 9 bases at V and 8 bases at J, with 10 bases between.

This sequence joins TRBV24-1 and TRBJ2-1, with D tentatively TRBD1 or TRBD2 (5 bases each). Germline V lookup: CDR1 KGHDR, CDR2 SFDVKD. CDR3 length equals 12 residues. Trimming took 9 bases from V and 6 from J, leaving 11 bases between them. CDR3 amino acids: CATGDGVNEQFF. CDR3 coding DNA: TGTGCCACCGGGGACGGTGTCAATGAGCAGTTCTTC.

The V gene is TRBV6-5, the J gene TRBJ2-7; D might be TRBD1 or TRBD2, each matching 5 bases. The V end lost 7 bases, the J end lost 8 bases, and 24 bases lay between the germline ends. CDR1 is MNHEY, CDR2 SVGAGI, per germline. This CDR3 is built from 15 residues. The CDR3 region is CASKKYWGPEDQQYF. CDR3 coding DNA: TGTGCCAGCAAAAAATACTGGGGACCCGAAGACCAGCAGTACTTC.

CDR3 DNA: TGTGCCAGTAGTATAGATCAACTAGCGGGGTACCAATACAATGAGCAGTTCTTC. This sequence encodes CASSIDQLAGYQYNEQFF. The chain combines TRBV19 with TRBJ2-1; 10 positions agree with TRBD2. The CDR3 has 18 amino acids. With V trimmed by 0 bases and J by 4 bases, 9 bases remained unmatched. The germline CDR1 and CDR2 sequences are LNHDA and SQIVND (reference sequence).

The CDR3 loop reads CASSPRTSGRLPSITKQYEQYF. CDR3 sequence (DNA): TGTGCCAGCAGCCCCCGGACTAGCGGGAGACTTCCCTCCATCACAAAACAATACGAGCAGTACTTC. This rearrangement joins TRBV6-2 or TRBV6-3 to TRBJ2-7; 13 bases line up with TRBD2. CDR1 MNHEY and CDR2 SVGEGT come from the germline V gene. The CDR3 sequence is 22 residues long. Germline trimming cut 6 bases from V and 4 bases from J; bases unmatched to any gene: 27.

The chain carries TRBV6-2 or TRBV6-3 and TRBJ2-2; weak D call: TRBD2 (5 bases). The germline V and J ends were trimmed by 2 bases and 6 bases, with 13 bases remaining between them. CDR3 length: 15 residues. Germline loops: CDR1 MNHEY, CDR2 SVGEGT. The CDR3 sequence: CASSYSGSPAGELFF. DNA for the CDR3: TGTGCCAGCAGTTACAGCGGCAGCCCCGCCGGGGAGCTGTTTTTT.

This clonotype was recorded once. Here the CDR3 DNA reads TGCAGTGCTAGTATAAGAGTTGTGGGGGAGACCCAGTACTTC. It codes for CSASIRVVGETQYF. This chain connects TRBV20-1 to TRBJ2-5; no clear D gene. Trimming removed 3 bases from V and 5 bases from J, with 16 bases in between. Per germline, CDR1 DFQATT and CDR2 SNEGSKA (reference sequence). The CDR3 sequence is 14 residues long.

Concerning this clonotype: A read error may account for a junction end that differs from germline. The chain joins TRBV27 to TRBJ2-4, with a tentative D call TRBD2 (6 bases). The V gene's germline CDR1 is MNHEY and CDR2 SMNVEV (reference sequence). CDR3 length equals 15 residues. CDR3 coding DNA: TGTGCCAGCAGTCCAGGGCCGGGAGCCCAAAACATTCAGTACTTC. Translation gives CASSPGPGAQNIQYF.

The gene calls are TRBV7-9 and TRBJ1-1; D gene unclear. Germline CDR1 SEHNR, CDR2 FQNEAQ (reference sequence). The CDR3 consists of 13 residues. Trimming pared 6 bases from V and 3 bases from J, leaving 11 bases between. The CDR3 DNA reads TGTGCCAGCAGGGGGATAGAGGACACTGAAGCTTTCTTT. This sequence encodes CASRGIEDTEAFF. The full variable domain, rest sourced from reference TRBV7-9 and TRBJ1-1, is DTGVSQNPRHKITKRGQNVTFRCDPISEHNRLYWYRQTLGQGPEFLTYFQNEAQLEKSRLLSDRFSAERPKGSFSTLEIQRTEQGDSAMYLCASRGIEDTEAFFGQGTRLTVV.

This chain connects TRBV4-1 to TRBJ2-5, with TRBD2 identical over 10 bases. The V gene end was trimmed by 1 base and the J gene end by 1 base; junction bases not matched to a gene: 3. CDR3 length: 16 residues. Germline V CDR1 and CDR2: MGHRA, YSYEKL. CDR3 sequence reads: CASSQGVAGGQETQYF. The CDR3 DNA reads TGCGCCAGCAGCCAAGGGGTAGCGGGAGGCCAAGAGACCCAGTACTTC.

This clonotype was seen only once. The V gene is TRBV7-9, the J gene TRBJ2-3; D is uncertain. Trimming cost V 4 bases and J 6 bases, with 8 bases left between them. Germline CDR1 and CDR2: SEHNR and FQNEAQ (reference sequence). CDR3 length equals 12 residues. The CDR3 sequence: CASSSRWDTQYF. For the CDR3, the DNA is TGTGCCAGCAGCTCTCGATGGGATACGCAGTATTTT.

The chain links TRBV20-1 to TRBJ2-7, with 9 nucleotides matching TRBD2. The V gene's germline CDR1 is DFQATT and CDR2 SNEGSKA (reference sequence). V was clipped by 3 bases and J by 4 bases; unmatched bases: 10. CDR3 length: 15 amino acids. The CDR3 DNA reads TGCAGTGCTAGGGCAGCCGCGGGAGGGCCTTACGAGCAGTACTTC. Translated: CSARAAAGGPYEQYF.

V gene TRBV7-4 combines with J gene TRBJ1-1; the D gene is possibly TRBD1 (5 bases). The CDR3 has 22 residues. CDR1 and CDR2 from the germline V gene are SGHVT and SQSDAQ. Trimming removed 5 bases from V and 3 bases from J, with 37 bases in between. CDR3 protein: CASSPPQARQEIQSSGDTEAFF. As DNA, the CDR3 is TGTGCCAGCAGCCCTCCCCAGGCCAGGCAAGAGATACAAAGTTCGGGGGACACTGAAGCTTTCTTT.

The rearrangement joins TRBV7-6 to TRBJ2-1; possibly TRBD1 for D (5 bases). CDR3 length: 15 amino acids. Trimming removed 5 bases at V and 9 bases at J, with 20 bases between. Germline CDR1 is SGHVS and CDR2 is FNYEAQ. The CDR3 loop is CASSQAGSFSTEQFF. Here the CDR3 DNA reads TGTGCCAGCAGCCAGGCAGGGTCCTTCAGCACTGAGCAGTTCTTC.

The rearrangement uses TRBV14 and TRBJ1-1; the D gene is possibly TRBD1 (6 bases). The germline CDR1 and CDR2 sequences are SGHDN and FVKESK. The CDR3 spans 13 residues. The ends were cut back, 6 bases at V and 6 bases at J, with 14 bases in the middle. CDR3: CASSSRGVAEAFF. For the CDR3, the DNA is TGTGCCAGCAGTTCCAGGGGTGTCGCTGAAGCTTTCTTT.

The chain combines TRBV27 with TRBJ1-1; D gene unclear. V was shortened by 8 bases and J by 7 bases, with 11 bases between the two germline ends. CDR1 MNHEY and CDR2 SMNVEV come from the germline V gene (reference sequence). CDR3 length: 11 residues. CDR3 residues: CASLPAIEAFF. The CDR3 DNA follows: TGTGCCAGCCTACCCGCCATTGAAGCTTTCTTT.

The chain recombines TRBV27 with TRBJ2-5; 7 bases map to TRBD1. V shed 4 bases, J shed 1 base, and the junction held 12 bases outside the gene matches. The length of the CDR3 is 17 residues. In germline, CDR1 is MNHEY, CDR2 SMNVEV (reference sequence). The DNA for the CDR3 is TGTGCCAGCAGTTCAAAGGCACAGGGGCGGAGCCAAGAGACCCAGTACTTC. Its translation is CASSSKAQGRSQETQYF.

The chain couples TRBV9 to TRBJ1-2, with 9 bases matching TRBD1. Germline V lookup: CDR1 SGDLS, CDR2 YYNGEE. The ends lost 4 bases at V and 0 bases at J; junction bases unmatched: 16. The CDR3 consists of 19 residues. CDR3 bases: TGTGCCAGCAGCTCGATTCCGGGACAGGGCAATAAAGCTAACTATGGCTACACCTTC. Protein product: CASSSIPGQGNKANYGYTF.

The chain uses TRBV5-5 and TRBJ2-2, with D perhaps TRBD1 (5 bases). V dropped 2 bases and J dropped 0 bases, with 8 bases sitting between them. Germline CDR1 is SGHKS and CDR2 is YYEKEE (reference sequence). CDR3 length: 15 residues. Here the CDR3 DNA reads TGTGCCAGCAGCTTAGGGGTCCCGAACACCGGGGAGCTGTTTTTT. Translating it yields CASSLGVPNTGELFF.

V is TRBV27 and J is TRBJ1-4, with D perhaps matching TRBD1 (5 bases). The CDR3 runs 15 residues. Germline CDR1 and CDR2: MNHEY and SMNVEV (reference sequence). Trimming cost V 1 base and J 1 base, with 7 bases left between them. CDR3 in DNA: TGTGCCAGCAGTTTATTCCAGGGAACTAATGAAAAACTGTTTTTT. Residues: CASSLFQGTNEKLFF.